Below, one TCR beta chain is given with its context. The sample originates from a study of blood T cell repertoires in COVID-19. As for the study in general: Both acute and convalescent COVID-19 samples were obtained from the United States, Italy and Spain.

The protocol was immunoSEQ multiplex PCR, while the TCRdb copy is restricted to in-frame clones and leaves out a portion. Here the sample spans some 150,000 clones, 75% to 90% being singletons. The trim removed 2 bases at V and 2 bases at J, leaving 10 bases unmatched. Germline CDR1 KGHSH, CDR2 LQKENI. The CDR3 length is 17 residues. V gene TRBV18 combines with J gene TRBJ2-7, with TRBD1 identical over 9 bases. The sequenced sample consisted of peripheral blood. The TCR comes from a woman in her 70s with acute or convalescent COVID-19. This chain's CDR3 is CASSPWGQGQGTYEQYF. As DNA, the CDR3 is TGTGCCAGCTCACCATGGGGTCAAGGACAGGGGACCTACGAGCAGTACTTC.